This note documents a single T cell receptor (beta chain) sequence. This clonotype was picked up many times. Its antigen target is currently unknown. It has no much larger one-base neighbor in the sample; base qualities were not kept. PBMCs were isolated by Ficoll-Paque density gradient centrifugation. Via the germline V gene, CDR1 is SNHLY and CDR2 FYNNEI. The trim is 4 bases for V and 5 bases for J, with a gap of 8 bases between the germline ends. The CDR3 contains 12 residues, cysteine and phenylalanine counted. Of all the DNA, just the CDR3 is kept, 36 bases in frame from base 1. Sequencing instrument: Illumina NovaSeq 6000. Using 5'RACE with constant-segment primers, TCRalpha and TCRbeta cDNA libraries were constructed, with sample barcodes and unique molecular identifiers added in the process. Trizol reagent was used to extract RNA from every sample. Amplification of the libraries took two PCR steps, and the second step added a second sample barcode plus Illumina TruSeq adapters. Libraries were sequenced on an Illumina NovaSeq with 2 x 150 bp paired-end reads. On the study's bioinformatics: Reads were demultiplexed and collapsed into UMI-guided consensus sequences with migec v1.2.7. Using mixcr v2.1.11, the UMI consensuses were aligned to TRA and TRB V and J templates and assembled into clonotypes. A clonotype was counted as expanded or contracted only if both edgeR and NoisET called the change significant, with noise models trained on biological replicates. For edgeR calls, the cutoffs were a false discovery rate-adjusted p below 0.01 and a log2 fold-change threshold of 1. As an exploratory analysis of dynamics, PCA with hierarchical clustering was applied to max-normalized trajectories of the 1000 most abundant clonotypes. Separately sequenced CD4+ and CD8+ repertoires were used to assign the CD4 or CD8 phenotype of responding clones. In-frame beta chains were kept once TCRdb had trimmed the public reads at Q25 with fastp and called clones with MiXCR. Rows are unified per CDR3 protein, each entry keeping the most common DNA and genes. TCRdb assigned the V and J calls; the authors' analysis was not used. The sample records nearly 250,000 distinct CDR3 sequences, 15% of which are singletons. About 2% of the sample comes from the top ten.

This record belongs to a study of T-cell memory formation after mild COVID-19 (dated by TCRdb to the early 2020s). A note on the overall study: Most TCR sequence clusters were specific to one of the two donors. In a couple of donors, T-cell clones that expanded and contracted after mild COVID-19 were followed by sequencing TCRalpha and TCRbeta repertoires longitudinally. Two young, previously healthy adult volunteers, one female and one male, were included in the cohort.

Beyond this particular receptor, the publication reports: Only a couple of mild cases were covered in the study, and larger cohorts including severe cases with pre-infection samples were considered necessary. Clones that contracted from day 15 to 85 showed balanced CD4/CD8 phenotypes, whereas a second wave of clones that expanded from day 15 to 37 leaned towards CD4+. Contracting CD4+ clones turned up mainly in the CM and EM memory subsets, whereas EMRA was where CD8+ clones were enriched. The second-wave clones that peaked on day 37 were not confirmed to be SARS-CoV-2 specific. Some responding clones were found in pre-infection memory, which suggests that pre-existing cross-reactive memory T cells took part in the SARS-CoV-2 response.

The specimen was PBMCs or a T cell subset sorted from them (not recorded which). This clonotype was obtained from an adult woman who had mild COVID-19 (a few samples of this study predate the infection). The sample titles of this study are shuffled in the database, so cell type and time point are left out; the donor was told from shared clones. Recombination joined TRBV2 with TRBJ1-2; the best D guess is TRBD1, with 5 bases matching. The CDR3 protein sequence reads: CASSADTYGYTF. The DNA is TGTGCCAGCAGTGCGGACACTTATGGCTACACCTTC. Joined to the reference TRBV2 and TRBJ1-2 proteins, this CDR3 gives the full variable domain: EPEVTQTPSHQVTQMGQEVILRCVPISNHLYFYWYRQILGQKVEFLVSFYNNEISEKSEIFDDQFSVERPDGSNFTLKIRSTKLEDSAMYFCASSADTYGYTFGSGTRLTVV.